The 3 T cell receptor beta chains given below trace back to one sample, sequenced in a study of early T cells in non-severe SARS-CoV-2 infection. TCRdb ran MiXCR on the 5' RACE reads and lists one entry per CDR3 protein. The table lists some 45,000 distinct CDR3 sequences, around 4.6% of them singletons. The specimen sequenced was whole blood. These receptors came from an adult who was a healthcare worker with PCR-confirmed SARS-CoV-2 infection or an uninfected control (not recorded which).

At least ten counts were recorded for this clonotype. The chain employs TRBV30 and TRBJ1-2, with D hard to call. V was clipped by 5 bases and J by 2 bases, with 21 bases between them. This CDR3 contains 16 residues. Germline V CDR1 and CDR2: GTSNPN, SVGIG (reference sequence). The CDR3 spells CAWDYRGLRTNYGYTF. The CDR3 DNA sequence: TGTGCCTGGGATTACCGCGGGCTCAGGACCAACTATGGCTACACCTTC.

This clonotype was counted only a few times. V and J are TRBV29-1 and TRBJ2-1; maybe TRBD2 (6 bases). Germline CDR1 and CDR2: SQVTM and ANQGSEA. The CDR3 extends over 13 amino acids. V lost 4 bases and J 4 bases, leaving 11 bases between the germline ends. The CDR3 coding sequence is TGCAGCGTTGGTGGCGGGATTTACAATGAGCAGTTCTTC. Translating gives CSVGGGIYNEQFF.

At least ten counts were recorded for this clonotype. V and J are TRBV7-2 and TRBJ2-1; TRBD2 might be the D (5 bases). Germline values: CDR1 SGHTA, CDR2 FQGNSA. V lost 0 bases to trimming and J lost 8 bases, with 14 bases between them. The length of the CDR3 is 15 residues. For the CDR3, the DNA is TGTGCCAGCAGCTTAGCGCCCACTAGGCATGATGAGCAGTTCTTC. Translating it yields CASSLAPTRHDEQFF.